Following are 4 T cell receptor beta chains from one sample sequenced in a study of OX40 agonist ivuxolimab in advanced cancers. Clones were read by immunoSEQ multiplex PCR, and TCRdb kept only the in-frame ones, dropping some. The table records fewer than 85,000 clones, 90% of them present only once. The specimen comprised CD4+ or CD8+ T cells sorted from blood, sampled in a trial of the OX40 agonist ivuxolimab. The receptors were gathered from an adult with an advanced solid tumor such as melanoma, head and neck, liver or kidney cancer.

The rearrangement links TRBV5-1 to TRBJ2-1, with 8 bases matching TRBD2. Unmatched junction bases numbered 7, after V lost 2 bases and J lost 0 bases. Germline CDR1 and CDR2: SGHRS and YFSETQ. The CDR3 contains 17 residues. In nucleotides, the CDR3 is TGCGCCAGCAGCTTACCTCCGAGCGGGAGCTCCTACAATGAGCAGTTCTTC. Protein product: CASSLPPSGSSYNEQFF.

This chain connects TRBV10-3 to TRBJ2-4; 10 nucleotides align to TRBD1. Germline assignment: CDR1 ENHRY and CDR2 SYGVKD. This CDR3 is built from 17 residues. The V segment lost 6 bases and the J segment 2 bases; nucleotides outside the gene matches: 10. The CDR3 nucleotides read TGTGCCATCAGCCCCTCAGGGACAGGGGACCCCAAAAACATTCAGTACTTC. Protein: CAISPSGTGDPKNIQYF.

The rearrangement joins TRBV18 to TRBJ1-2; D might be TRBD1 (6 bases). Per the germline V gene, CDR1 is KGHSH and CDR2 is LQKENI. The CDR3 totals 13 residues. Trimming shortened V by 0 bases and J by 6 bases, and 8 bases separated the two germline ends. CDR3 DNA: TGTGCCAGCTCACCACCCACAGGGAATGGCTACACCTTC. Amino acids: CASSPPTGNGYTF.

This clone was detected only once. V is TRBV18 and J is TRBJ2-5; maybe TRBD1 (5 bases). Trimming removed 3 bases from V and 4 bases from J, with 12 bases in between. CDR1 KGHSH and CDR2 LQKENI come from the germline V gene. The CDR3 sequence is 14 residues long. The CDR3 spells CASSPGQGRETQYF. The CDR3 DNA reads TGTGCCAGCTCACCGGGGCAGGGTCGAGAGACCCAGTACTTC.